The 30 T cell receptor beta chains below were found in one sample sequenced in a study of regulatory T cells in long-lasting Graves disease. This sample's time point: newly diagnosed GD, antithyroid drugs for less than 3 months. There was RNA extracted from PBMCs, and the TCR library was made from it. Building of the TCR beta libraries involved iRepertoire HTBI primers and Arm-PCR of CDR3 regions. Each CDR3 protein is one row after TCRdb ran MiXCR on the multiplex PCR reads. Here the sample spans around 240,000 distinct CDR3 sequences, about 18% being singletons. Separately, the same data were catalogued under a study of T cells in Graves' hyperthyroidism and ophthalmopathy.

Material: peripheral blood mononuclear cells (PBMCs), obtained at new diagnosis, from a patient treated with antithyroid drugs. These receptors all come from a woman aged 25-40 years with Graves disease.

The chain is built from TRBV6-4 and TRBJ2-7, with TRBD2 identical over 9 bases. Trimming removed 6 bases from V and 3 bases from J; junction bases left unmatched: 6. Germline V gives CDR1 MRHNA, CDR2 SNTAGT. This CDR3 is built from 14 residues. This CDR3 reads CASSPGTSFYEQYF. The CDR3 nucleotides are TGTGCCAGCAGCCCCGGGACTAGCTTCTACGAGCAGTACTTC.

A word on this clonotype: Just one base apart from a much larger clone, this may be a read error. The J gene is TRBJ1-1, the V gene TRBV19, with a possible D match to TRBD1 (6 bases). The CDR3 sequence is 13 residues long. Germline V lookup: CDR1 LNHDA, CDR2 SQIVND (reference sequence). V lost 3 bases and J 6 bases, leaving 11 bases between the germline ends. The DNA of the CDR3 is TGTGCCAGTAGTATTCGGGGGGGCGCTGAAGCTTTCTTT. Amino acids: CASSIRGGAEAFF.

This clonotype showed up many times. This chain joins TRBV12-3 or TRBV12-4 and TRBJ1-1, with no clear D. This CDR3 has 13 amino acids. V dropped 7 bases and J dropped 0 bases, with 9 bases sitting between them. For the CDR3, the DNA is TGTGCCAGCAATTTTGAGATGAACACTGAAGCTTTCTTT. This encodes CASNFEMNTEAFF.

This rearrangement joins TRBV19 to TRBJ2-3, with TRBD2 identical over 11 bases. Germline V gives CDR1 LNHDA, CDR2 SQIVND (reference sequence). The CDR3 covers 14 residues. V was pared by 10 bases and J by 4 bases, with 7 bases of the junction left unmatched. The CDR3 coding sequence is TGTGCCACCATACTAGCGGGGGTCCCAGATACGCAGTATTTT. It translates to CATILAGVPDTQYF.

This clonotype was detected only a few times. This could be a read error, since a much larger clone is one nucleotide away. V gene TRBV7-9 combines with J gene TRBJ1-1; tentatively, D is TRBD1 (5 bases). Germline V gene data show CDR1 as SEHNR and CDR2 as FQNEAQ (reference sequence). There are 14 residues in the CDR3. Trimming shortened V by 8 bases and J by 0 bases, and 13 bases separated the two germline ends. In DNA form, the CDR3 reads TGTGCCAGCGGCCAAGGACACCTGAACACTGAAGCTTTCTTT. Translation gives CASGQGHLNTEAFF.

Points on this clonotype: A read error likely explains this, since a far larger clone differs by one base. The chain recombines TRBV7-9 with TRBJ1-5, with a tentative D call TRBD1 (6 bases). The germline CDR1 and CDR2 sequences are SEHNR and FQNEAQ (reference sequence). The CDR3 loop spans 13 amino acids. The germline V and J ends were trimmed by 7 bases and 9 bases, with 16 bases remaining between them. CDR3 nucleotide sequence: TGTGCCAGCAATGGCCAGGGACATCGGCCCCAGCATTTT. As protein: CASNGQGHRPQHF.

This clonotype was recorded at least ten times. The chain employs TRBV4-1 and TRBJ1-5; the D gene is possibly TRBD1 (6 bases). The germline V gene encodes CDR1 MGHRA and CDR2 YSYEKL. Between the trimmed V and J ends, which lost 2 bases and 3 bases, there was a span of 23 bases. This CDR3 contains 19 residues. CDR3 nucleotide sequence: TGCGCCAGCAGCCAATGGGGCCAGGGGCACCCGGAGGCCAATCAGCCCCAGCATTTT. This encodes CASSQWGQGHPEANQPQHF.

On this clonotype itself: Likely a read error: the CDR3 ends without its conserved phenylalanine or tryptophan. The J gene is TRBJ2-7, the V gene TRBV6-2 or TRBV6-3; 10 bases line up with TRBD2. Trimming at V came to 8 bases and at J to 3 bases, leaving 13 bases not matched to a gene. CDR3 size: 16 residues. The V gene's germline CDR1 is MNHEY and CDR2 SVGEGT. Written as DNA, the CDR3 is TGTGCCAGCGGAGATACAACTAGCGGGGTTATCTACGAGCAGTACCTC. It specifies CASGDTTSGVIYEQYL.

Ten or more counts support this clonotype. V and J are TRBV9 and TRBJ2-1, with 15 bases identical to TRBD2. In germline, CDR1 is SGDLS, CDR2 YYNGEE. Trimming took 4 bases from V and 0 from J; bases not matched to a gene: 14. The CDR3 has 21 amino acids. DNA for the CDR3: TGTGCCAGCAGCACTCCCGGGACTAGCGGGGGGTCCGCTAGCTCCTACAATGAGCAGTTCTTC. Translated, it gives CASSTPGTSGGSASSYNEQFF.

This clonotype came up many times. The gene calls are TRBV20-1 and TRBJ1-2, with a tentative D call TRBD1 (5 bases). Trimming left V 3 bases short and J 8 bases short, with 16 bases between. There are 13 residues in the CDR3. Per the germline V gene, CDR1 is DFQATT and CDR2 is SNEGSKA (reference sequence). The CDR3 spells CSARVPRGVGYTF. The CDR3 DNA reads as TGCAGTGCTAGGGTGCCCCGGGGGGTAGGCTACACCTTC.

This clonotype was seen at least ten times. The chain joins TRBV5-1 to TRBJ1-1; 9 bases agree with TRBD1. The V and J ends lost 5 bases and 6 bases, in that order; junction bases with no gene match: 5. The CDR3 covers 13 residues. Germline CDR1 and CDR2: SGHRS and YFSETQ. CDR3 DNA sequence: TGCGCCAGCAGTCCGACAGGGGGGGCTGAAGCTTTCTTT. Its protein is CASSPTGGAEAFF.

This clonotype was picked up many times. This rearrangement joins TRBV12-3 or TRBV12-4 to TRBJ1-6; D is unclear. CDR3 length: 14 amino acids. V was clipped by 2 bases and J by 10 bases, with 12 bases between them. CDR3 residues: CASSLSGVGSPLHF. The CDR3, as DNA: TGTGCCAGCAGTTTAAGTGGTGTAGGCTCACCCCTCCACTTT.

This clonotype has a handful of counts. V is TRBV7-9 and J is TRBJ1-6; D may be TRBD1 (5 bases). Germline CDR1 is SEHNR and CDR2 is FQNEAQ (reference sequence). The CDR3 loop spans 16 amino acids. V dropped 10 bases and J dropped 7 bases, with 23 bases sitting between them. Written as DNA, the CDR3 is TGTGCCACCCCAGAGGGAGGCCTTTCAGGGAATTCACCCCTCCACTTT. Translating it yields CATPEGGLSGNSPLHF. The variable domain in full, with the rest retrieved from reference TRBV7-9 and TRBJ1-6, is DTGVSQNPRHKITKRGQNVTFRCDPISEHNRLYWYRQTLGQGPEFLTYFQNEAQLEKSRLLSDRFSAERPKGSFSTLEIQRTEQGDSAMYLCATPEGGLSGNSPLHFGNGTRLTVT.

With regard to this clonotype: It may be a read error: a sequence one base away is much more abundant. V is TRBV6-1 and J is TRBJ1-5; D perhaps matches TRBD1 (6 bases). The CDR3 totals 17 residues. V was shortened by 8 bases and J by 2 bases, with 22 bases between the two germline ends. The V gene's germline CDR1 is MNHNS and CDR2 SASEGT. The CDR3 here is CASSSGPGAGGNQPQHF. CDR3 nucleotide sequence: TGTGCCAGCTCAAGTGGCCCTGGGGCAGGGGGCAATCAGCCCCAGCATTTT.

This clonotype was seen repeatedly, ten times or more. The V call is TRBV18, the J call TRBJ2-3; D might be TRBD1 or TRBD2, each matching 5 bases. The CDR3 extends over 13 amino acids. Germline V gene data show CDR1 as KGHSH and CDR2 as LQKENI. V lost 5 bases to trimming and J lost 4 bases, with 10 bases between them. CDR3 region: CASSRGRADTQYF. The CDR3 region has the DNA TGTGCCAGCTCAAGGGGACGAGCAGATACGCAGTATTTT.

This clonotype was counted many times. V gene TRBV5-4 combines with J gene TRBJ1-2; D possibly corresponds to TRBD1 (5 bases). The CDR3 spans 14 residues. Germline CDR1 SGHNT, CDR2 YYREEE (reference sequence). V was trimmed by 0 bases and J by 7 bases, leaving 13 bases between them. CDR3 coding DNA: TGTGCCAGCAGCTTGGGCAATGGGGCGAGTGGCTACACCTTC. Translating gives CASSLGNGASGYTF.

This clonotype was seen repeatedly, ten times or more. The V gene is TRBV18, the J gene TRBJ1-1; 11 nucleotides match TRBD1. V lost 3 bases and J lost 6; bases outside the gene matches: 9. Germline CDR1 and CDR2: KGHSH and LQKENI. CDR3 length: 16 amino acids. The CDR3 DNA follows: TGTGCCAGCTCACCGGGACAGGGGGGAATATTTGCTGAAGCTTTCTTT. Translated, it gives CASSPGQGGIFAEAFF.

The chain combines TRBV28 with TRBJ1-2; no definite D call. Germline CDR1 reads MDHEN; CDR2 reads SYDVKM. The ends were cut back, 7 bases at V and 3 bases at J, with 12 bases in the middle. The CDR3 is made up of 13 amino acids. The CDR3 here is CASTSGLYYGYTF. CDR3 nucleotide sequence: TGTGCCAGCACGTCCGGGCTCTACTATGGCTACACCTTC.

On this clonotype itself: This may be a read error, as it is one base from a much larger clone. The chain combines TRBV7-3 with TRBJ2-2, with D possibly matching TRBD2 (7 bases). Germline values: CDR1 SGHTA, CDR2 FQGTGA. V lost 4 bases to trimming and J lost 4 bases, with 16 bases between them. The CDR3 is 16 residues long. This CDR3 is CASSSTGGGLTGELFF. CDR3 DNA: TGTGCCAGCAGCTCAACGGGCGGGGGCCTCACCGGGGAGCTGTTTTTT.

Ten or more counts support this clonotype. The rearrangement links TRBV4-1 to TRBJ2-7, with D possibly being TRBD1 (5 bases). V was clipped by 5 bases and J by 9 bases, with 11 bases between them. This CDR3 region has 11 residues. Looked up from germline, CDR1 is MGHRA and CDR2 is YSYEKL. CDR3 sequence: CASSSQGRQYF. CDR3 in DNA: TGCGCCAGCAGCTCCCAGGGAAGGCAGTACTTC.

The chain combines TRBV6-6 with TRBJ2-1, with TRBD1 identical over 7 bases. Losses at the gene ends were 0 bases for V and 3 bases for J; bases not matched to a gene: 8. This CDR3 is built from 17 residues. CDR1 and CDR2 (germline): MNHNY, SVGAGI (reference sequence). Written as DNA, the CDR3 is TGTGCCAGCAGTTACTCGGTGGGACAGAACTTCTACAATGAGCAGTTCTTC. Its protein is CASSYSVGQNFYNEQFF.

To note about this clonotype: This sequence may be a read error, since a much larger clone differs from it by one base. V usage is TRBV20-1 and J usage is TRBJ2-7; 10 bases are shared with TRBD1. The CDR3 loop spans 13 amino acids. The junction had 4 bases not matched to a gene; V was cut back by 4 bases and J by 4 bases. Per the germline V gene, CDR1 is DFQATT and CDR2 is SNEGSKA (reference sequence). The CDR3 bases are TGCAGTGCTAAAGGACAGGGGGTGTACGAGCAGTACTTC. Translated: CSAKGQGVYEQYF.

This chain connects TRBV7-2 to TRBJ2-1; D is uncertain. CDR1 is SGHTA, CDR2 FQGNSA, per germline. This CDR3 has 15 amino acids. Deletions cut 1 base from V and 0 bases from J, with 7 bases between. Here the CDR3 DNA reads TGTGCCAGCAGCTTAGAGGCCCTCTCCTACAATGAGCAGTTCTTC. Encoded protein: CASSLEALSYNEQFF.

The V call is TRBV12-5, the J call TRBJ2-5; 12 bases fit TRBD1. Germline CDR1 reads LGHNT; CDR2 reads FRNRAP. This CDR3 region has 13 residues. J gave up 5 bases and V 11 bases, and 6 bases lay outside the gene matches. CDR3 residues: CASGTGGAETQYF. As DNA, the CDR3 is TGTGCTTCCGGGACAGGGGGCGCGGAGACCCAGTACTTC.

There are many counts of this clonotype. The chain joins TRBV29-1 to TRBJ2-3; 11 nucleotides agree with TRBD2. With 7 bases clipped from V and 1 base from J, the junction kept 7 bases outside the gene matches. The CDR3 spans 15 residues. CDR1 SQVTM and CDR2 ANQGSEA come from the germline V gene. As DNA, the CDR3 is TGCAGCGCCGAAGGTAGCGGGGGGGGCACAGATACGCAGTATTTT. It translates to CSAEGSGGGTDTQYF.

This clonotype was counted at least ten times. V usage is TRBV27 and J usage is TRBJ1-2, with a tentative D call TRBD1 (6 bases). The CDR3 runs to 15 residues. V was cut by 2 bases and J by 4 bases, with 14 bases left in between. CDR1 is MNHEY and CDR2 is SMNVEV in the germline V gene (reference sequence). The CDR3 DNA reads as TGTGCCAGCAGTTTAAGCCCAGCAGGGGCCTATGGCTACACCTTC. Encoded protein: CASSLSPAGAYGYTF.

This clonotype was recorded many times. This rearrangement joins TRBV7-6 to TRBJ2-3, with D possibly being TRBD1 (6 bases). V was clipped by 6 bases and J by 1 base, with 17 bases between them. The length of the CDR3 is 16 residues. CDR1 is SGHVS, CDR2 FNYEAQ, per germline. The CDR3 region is CASSYTTGLGTDTQYF. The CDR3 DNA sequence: TGTGCCAGCAGTTATACTACAGGGTTAGGCACAGATACGCAGTATTTT.

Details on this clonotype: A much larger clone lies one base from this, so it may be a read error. The CDR3 sequence is CSASGGLQETQYF. The CDR3 DNA reads TGCAGTGCTAGCGGGGGGCTCCAAGAGACCCAGTACTTC. V gene TRBV20-1 combines with J gene TRBJ2-1; D is perhaps TRBD2 (7 bases). Gene TRBJ2-5 matches the end of the DNA better, so the J call may be wrong. The CDR3 is 13 amino acids. Germline V gene data show CDR1 as DFQATT and CDR2 as SNEGSKA (reference sequence).

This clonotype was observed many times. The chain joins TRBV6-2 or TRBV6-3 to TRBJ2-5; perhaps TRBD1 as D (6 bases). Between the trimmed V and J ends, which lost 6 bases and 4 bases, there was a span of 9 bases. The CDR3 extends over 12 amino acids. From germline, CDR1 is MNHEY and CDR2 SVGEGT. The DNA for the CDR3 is TGTGCCAGCAGGGGGGCTATAGAGACCCAGTACTTC. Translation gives CASRGAIETQYF.

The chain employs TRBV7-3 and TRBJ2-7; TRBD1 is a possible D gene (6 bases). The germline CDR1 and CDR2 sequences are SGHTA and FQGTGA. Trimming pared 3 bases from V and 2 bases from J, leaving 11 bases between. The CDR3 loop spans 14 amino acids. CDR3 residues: CASSFTGLAYEQYF. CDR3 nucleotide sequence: TGTGCCAGCAGCTTTACAGGGCTGGCCTACGAGCAGTACTTC. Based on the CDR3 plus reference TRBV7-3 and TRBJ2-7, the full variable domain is GAGVSQTPSNKVTEKGKYVELRCDPISGHTALYWYRQSLGQGPEFLIYFQGTGAADDSGLPNDRFFAVRPEGSVSTLKIQRTERGDSAVYLCASSFTGLAYEQYFGPGTRLTVT.